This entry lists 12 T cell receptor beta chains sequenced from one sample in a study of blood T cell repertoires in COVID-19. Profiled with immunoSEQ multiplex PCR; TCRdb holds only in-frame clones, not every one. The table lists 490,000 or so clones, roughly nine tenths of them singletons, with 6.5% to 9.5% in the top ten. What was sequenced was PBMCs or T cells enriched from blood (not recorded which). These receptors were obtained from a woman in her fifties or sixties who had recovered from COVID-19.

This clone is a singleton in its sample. This chain's CDR3 is CASSLRTGRGYTF. Written as DNA, the CDR3 is TGTGCCAGCAGCCTTCGGACAGGACGGGGCTACACCTTC. V gene TRBV3-1 (or the pseudogene TRBV3-2) combines with J gene TRBJ1-2; 7 bases align to TRBD1. With V trimmed by 4 bases and J by 8 bases, 7 bases remained unmatched. The CDR3 spans 13 residues. Germline values: CDR1 LGHDT, CDR2 YNNKEL (reference sequence).

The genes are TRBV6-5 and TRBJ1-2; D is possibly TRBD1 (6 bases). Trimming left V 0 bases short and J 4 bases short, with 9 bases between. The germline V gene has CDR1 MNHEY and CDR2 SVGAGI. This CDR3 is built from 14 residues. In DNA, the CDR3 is TGTGCCAGCAGTTACTCGATGGACAGCTATGGCTACACCTTC. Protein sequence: CASSYSMDSYGYTF.

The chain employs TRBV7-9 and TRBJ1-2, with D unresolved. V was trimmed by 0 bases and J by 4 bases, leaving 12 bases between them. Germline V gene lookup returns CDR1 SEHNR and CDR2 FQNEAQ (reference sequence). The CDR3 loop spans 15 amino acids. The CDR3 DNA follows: TGTGCCAGCAGCTTAGCGAGGTATGCTGGCTATGGCTACACCTTC. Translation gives CASSLARYAGYGYTF. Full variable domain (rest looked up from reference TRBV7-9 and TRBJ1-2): DTGVSQNPRHKITKRGQNVTFRCDPISEHNRLYWYRQTLGQGPEFLTYFQNEAQLEKSRLLSDRFSAERPKGSFSTLEIQRTEQGDSAMYLCASSLARYAGYGYTFGSGTRLTVV.

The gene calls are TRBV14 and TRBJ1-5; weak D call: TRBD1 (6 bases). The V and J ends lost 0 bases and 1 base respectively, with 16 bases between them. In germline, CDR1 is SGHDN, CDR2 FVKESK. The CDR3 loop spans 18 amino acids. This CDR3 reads CASSQDPRDQGSNQPQHF. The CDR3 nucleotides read TGTGCCAGCAGCCAAGATCCCCGGGACCAGGGGAGCAATCAGCCCCAGCATTTT.

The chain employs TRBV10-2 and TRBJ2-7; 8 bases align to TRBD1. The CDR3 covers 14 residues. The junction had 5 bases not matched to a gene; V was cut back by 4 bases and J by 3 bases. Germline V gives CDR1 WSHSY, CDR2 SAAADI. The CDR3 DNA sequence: TGCGCCAGCAGTGGGACAGGGAGTAGCTACGAGCAGTACTTC. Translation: CASSGTGSSYEQYF.

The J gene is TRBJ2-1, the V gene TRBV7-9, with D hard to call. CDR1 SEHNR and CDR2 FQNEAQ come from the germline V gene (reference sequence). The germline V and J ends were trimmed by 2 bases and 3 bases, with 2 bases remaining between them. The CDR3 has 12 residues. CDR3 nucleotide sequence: TGTGCCAGCAGCTTATACTACAATGAGCAGTTCTTC. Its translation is CASSLYYNEQFF. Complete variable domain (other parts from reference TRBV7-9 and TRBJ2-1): DTGVSQNPRHKITKRGQNVTFRCDPISEHNRLYWYRQTLGQGPEFLTYFQNEAQLEKSRLLSDRFSAERPKGSFSTLEIQRTEQGDSAMYLCASSLYYNEQFFGPGTRLTVL.

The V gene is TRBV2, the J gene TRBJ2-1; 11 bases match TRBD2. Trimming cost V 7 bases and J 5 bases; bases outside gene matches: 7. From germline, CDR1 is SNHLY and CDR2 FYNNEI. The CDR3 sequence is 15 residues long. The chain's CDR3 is CASNAGTSGNNEQFF. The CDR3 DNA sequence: TGTGCCAGCAACGCTGGGACTAGCGGAAACAATGAGCAGTTCTTC. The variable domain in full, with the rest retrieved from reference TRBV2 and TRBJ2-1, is EPEVTQTPSHQVTQMGQEVILRCVPISNHLYFYWYRQILGQKVEFLVSFYNNEISEKSEIFDDQFSVERPDGSNFTLKIRSTKLEDSAMYFCASNAGTSGNNEQFFGPGTRLTVL.

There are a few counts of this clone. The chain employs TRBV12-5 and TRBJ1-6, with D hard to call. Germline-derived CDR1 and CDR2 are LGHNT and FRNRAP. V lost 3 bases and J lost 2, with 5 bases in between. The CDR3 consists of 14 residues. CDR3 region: CASGFGTYNSPLHF. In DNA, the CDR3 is TGTGCTAGTGGTTTCGGGACCTATAATTCACCCCTCCACTTT.

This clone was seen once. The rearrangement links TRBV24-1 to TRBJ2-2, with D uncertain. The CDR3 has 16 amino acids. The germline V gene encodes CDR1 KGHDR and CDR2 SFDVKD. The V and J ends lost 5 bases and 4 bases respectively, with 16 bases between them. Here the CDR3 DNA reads TGTGCCACCAGTGGTTGGCTAGGTAACGGCACCGGGGAGCTGTTTTTT. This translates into CATSGWLGNGTGELFF.

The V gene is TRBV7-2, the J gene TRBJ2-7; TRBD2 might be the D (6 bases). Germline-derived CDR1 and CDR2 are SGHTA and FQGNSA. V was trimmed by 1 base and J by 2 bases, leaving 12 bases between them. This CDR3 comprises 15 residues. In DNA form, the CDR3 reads TGTGCCAGCAGCTTAGGGGGCGGCGGGGCCTACGAGCAGTACGTC. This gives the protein CASSLGGGGAYEQYV.

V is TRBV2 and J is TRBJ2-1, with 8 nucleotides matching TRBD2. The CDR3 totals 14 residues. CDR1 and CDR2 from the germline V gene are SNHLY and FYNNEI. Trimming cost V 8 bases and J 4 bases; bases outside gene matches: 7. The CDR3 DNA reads TGTGCCAGCTATTGGACTAGCTATTACAATGAGCAGTTCTTC. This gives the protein CASYWTSYYNEQFF.

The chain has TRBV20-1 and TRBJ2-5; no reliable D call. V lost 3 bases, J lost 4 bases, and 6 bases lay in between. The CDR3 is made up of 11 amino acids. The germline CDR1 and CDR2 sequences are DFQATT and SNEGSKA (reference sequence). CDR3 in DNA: TGCAGTGCTAGGGCCTCAGAGACCCAGTACTTC. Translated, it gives CSARASETQYF.